A single sample is the source of the 30 T cell receptor beta chains below, sequenced in a study of blood T cell repertoires in COVID-19. Only in-frame clones appear in the TCRdb table, and some are missing; sequencing was by immunoSEQ multiplex PCR. This sample has around 280,000 clones, with approximately 90% found just once. Sequenced: PBMCs or T cells enriched from blood (not recorded which). The receptors were gathered from a woman between 40 and 50 years old who had recovered from COVID-19.

This chain joins TRBV5-4 and TRBJ2-5; 12 bases are a match to TRBD2. Germline CDR1 is SGHNT and CDR2 is YYREEE (reference sequence). CDR3 length: 19 amino acids. J was trimmed by 1 base and V by 1 base; bases with no gene match: 11. Here the CDR3 DNA reads TGTGCCAGCAGCTTGCACTCTTATACTAGCGGGAGGATCCAAGAGACCCAGTACTTC. Its protein product is CASSLHSYTSGRIQETQYF.

This chain joins TRBV5-8 and TRBJ2-3; the D is unclear. Germline V gene lookup returns CDR1 SGHTS and CDR2 YDEGEE. The CDR3 extends over 11 amino acids. The V and J ends lost 5 bases and 3 bases respectively, with 4 bases between them. CDR3 sequence (DNA): TGTGCCAGCAGAACAACAGATACGCAGTATTTT. Translated: CASRTTDTQYF.

This chain uses TRBV6-5 with TRBJ2-3; 7 bases align to TRBD2. Germline CDR1 MNHEY, CDR2 SVGAGI. J gave up 5 bases and V 5 bases, and 4 bases lay outside the gene matches. The CDR3 length is 13 residues. This chain's CDR3 is CASSKWEGDTQYF. The CDR3 DNA sequence: TGTGCCAGCAGTAAATGGGAGGGAGATACGCAGTATTTT.

The chain uses TRBV5-4 and TRBJ2-5; D uncertain. With 3 bases removed from V and 0 bases from J, the gap between germline ends came to 9 bases. The CDR3 contains 14 residues. Germline V gives CDR1 SGHNT, CDR2 YYREEE (reference sequence). The CDR3 protein is CASSSPVHQETQYF. The CDR3 region has the DNA TGTGCCAGCAGCTCGCCGGTCCACCAAGAGACCCAGTACTTC.

The V call is TRBV4-3, the J call TRBJ1-5, with D unclear. Trimming took 1 base from V and 5 from J, leaving 12 bases between them. The germline CDR1 and CDR2 sequences are LGHNA and YSLEER. The CDR3 is 15 amino acids. The CDR3 DNA reads as TGCGCCAGCAGCCAAGCGGCGGTGGAGGATCAGCCCCAGCATTTT. It translates to CASSQAAVEDQPQHF.

The sample holds one count of this clone. The chain links TRBV27 to TRBJ1-1; D is perhaps TRBD1 (6 bases). Trimming removed 7 bases at V and 5 bases at J, with 20 bases between. The CDR3 loop spans 15 amino acids. Germline V CDR1 and CDR2: MNHEY, SMNVEV (reference sequence). CDR3 DNA: TGTGCCAGCACCCCTCCACAGGGCTCGTCGACTGAAGCTTTCTTT. This gives the protein CASTPPQGSSTEAFF.

The rearrangement uses TRBV28 and TRBJ2-6; 11 nucleotides match TRBD1. The V and J ends lost 7 bases and 3 bases, in that order; junction bases with no gene match: 5. The CDR3 runs to 16 residues. Germline CDR1 MDHEN, CDR2 SYDVKM. The CDR3 sequence is CASTGQGASGANVLTF. The CDR3 DNA reads TGTGCCAGCACCGGACAGGGGGCTAGTGGGGCCAACGTCCTGACTTTC.

This clone was seen just once. The rearrangement joins TRBV28 to TRBJ1-5, with unresolved D. This CDR3 is built from 16 residues. Germline CDR1 MDHEN, CDR2 SYDVKM. V shed 1 base and J shed 2 bases, with 12 bases lying between them. CDR3 amino acids: CASSLSGGVGNQPQHF. CDR3 sequence (DNA): TGTGCCAGCAGTTTATCCGGAGGAGTGGGCAATCAGCCCCAGCATTTT. Together with reference TRBV28 and TRBJ1-5, the CDR3 gives the full variable domain: DVKVTQSSRYLVKRTGEKVFLECVQDMDHENMFWYRQDPGLGLRLIYFSYDVKMKEKGDIPEGYSVSREKKERFSLILESASTNQTSMYLCASSLSGGVGNQPQHFGDGTRLSIL.

V and J are TRBV10-3 and TRBJ1-3; possible D gene TRBD1, 6 bases. This CDR3 is 16 amino acids long. CDR1 ENHRY and CDR2 SYGVKD come from the germline V gene. Deletions cut 2 bases from V and 4 bases from J, with 15 bases between. The CDR3 sequence: CAISELGGGRGNTIYF. In DNA, the CDR3 is TGTGCCATCAGTGAGCTCGGGGGGGGCCGAGGAAACACCATATATTTT.

The chain links TRBV2 to TRBJ1-2; TRBD1 agrees at 9 bases. Trimming at V came to 10 bases and at J to 2 bases, leaving 8 bases not matched to a gene. Germline V lookup: CDR1 SNHLY, CDR2 FYNNEI. The CDR3 is 14 residues long. CDR3 bases: TGTGCCACGGAGGGACAGGGCTACAACTATGGCTACACCTTC. Translating gives CATEGQGYNYGYTF.

The chain uses TRBV5-5 and TRBJ2-1; the D is unclear. This CDR3 contains 15 residues. Germline V gene lookup returns CDR1 SGHKS and CDR2 YYEKEE (reference sequence). V dropped 1 base and J dropped 0 bases, with 8 bases sitting between them. CDR3 bases: TGTGCCAGCAGCTTGATTGAGGTCTCCTACAATGAGCAGTTCTTC. Encoded protein: CASSLIEVSYNEQFF.

The chain uses TRBV19 and TRBJ1-4; 9 positions agree with TRBD1. Germline V gene data show CDR1 as LNHDA and CDR2 as SQIVND (reference sequence). V dropped 5 bases and J dropped 6; count of bases not matched to a gene: 4. The CDR3 covers 14 residues. For the CDR3, the DNA is TGTGCCAGTAGTCCGGACAGGGGCTATGAAAAACTGTTTTTT. Encoded protein: CASSPDRGYEKLFF.

The chain is built from TRBV5-5 and TRBJ2-2; weak D call: TRBD2 (6 bases). This CDR3 contains 15 residues. V was trimmed by 4 bases and J by 6 bases, leaving 16 bases between them. From germline, CDR1 is SGHKS and CDR2 YYEKEE (reference sequence). The CDR3 region has the DNA TGTGCCAGCAGCCCCGGGGGTATGGGCTCCGGGGAGCTGTTTTTT. This translates into CASSPGGMGSGELFF.

This chain links TRBV5-6 with TRBJ1-2, with 7 bases lining up with TRBD1. Trimming took 1 base from V and 11 from J; bases not matched to a gene: 8. The germline V gene encodes CDR1 SGHDT and CDR2 YYEEEE. The CDR3 contains 13 residues. The CDR3 protein is CASSLSGGSKYTF. Here the CDR3 DNA reads TGTGCCAGCAGCTTGTCAGGGGGTTCTAAGTACACCTTC.

The chain employs TRBV7-9 and TRBJ2-7; 11 nucleotides align to TRBD2. CDR3 size: 15 residues. CDR1 SEHNR and CDR2 FQNEAQ come from the germline V gene (reference sequence). V lost 4 bases, J lost 7 bases, and 9 bases stayed unmatched. CDR3 bases: TGTGCCAGCAGCTCTCAACTAGCGGGAGATAAGGAGCAGTACTTC. Translated, it gives CASSSQLAGDKEQYF.

The genes are TRBV18 and TRBJ1-1, with D perhaps matching TRBD1 (5 bases). Germline CDR1 reads KGHSH; CDR2 reads LQKENI. The CDR3 totals 16 residues. The V end was cut by 5 bases, the J end by 3 bases, with 19 bases between. The CDR3 spells CASSSSRQGSYTEAFF. CDR3 DNA: TGTGCCAGCTCATCTAGTCGCCAGGGTTCATACACTGAAGCTTTCTTT.

The chain links TRBV19 to TRBJ1-1; maybe TRBD1 (6 bases). Per the germline V gene, CDR1 is LNHDA and CDR2 is SQIVND (reference sequence). The CDR3 runs to 15 residues. V was clipped by 5 bases and J by 1 base, with 14 bases between them. In nucleotides, the CDR3 is TGTGCCAGTAGTTTCGGGGCCAGGGGGAACACTGAAGCTTTCTTT. This gives the protein CASSFGARGNTEAFF. Using reference TRBV19 and TRBJ1-1 for the parts outside the CDR3, the full variable domain is DGGITQSPKYLFRKEGQNVTLSCEQNLNHDAMYWYRQDPGQGLRLIYYSQIVNDFQKGDIAEGYSVSREKKESFPLTVTSAQKNPTAFYLCASSFGARGNTEAFFGQGTRLTVV.

The chain links TRBV27 to TRBJ1-2, with 9 bases aligning to TRBD1. Germline CDR1 MNHEY, CDR2 SMNVEV (reference sequence). This CDR3 contains 15 residues. Unmatched junction bases numbered 6, after V lost 5 bases and J lost 2 bases. CDR3 sequence: CASSRSGQGNYGYTF. The CDR3 region has the DNA TGTGCCAGCAGTCGATCGGGACAGGGAAACTATGGCTACACCTTC.

The V gene is TRBV3-1 (or the pseudogene TRBV3-2), the J gene TRBJ2-3, with a tentative D call TRBD1 (6 bases). Germline V gene lookup returns CDR1 LGHDT and CDR2 YNNKEL (reference sequence). The germline V and J ends were trimmed by 4 bases and 6 bases, with 17 bases remaining between them. The CDR3 is 15 amino acids. CDR3 sequence: CASSPPAAGADTQYF. The CDR3, as DNA: TGTGCCAGCAGCCCCCCAGCGGCAGGGGCGGATACGCAGTATTTT.

The chain has TRBV4-3 and TRBJ2-2, with 7 positions matching TRBD2. Germline V gene lookup returns CDR1 LGHNA and CDR2 YSLEER. The CDR3 runs to 16 residues. The V and J ends lost 1 base and 4 bases, in that order; junction bases with no gene match: 6. The CDR3 sequence: CASSQVFGGSTGELFF. CDR3 nucleotides: TGCGCCAGCAGCCAAGTGTTCGGGGGGTCCACCGGGGAGCTGTTTTTT.

This rearrangement joins TRBV27 to TRBJ1-6; TRBD1 agrees at 9 bases. V lost 4 bases and J lost 7; bases outside the gene matches: 5. The CDR3 has 15 amino acids. CDR1 and CDR2 (germline): MNHEY, SMNVEV (reference sequence). CDR3 residues: CASSSDTGGNSPLHF. In nucleotides, the CDR3 is TGTGCCAGCAGTTCAGACACAGGGGGCAATTCACCCCTCCACTTT.

The genes are TRBV6-5 and TRBJ2-1; D might be TRBD1 (5 bases). The CDR3 is made up of 13 amino acids. Germline V gene lookup returns CDR1 MNHEY and CDR2 SVGAGI. The V and J ends lost 2 bases and 8 bases respectively, with 10 bases between them. Here the CDR3 reads CASSYGARYEQFF. The CDR3 nucleotides are TGTGCCAGCAGTTACGGGGCGCGGTATGAGCAGTTCTTC.

This clone occurred a few times. The CDR3 loop reads CASSQEVGQGNPYNSPLHF. The DNA of the CDR3 is TGCGCCAGCAGCCAAGAGGTTGGGCAGGGGAATCCCTATAATTCACCCCTCCACTTT. The V and J genes are TRBV4-3 and TRBJ1-6, with a weak D call TRBD1 (6 bases). CDR1 is LGHNA, CDR2 YSLEER, per germline. V dropped 0 bases and J dropped 2 bases, with 17 bases sitting between them. The CDR3 runs 19 residues.

Regarding this clone: The same CDR3 also results from other DNA sequences found in this sample. The chain recombines TRBV18 with TRBJ2-5; D remains ambiguous. V was cut by 0 bases and J by 5 bases, with 7 bases left in between. The CDR3 totals 13 residues. Looked up from germline, CDR1 is KGHSH and CDR2 is LQKENI. The CDR3 loop is CASSPPTVETQYF. In nucleotides, the CDR3 is TGTGCCAGCTCACCACCCACGGTCGAGACCCAGTACTTC. The whole variable domain, remainder taken from reference TRBV18 and TRBJ2-5, is NAGVMQNPRHLVRRRGQEARLRCSPMKGHSHVYWYRQLPEEGLKFMVYLQKENIIDESGMPKERFSAEFPKEGPSILRIQQVVRGDSAAYFCASSPPTVETQYFGPGTRLLVL.

V and J are TRBV7-2 and TRBJ2-7; 7 bases are shared with TRBD2. CDR1 is SGHTA, CDR2 FQGNSA, per germline. Unmatched junction bases numbered 18, after V lost 5 bases and J lost 2 bases. The CDR3 extends over 18 amino acids. CDR3 in amino acids: CASSLVGGREPIPYEQYF. As DNA, the CDR3 is TGTGCCAGCAGCCTAGTTGGTGGGCGGGAGCCGATTCCCTACGAGCAGTACTTC.

Only a few counts were recorded for this clone. The chain has TRBV5-1 and TRBJ1-2, with D tentatively TRBD1 (6 bases). Germline values: CDR1 SGHRS, CDR2 YFSETQ. The CDR3 has 14 residues. Trimming pared 0 bases from V and 0 bases from J, leaving 6 bases between. The CDR3 spells CASSLGQANYGYTF. CDR3 DNA: TGCGCCAGCAGCTTGGGACAGGCTAACTATGGCTACACCTTC.

This rearrangement joins TRBV7-2 to TRBJ1-5; weak D call: TRBD1 (6 bases). Trimming cost V 3 bases and J 6 bases, with 9 bases left between them. Per germline, CDR1 SGHTA and CDR2 FQGNSA. This CDR3 has 13 amino acids. The DNA for the CDR3 is TGTGCCAGCAGCTTGGGGGGGCGTCAGCCCCAGCATTTT. It codes for CASSLGGRQPQHF.

This clone came up a few times. The chain recombines TRBV7-2 with TRBJ2-2; tentatively, D is TRBD2 (6 bases). Germline V CDR1 and CDR2: SGHTA, FQGNSA. With 5 bases removed from V and 1 base from J, the gap between germline ends came to 11 bases. CDR3 length: 15 residues. CDR3 protein: CASSPPRGNTGELFF. CDR3 coding DNA: TGTGCCAGCAGCCCTCCGCGGGGGAACACCGGGGAGCTGTTTTTT. Complete variable domain (other parts from reference TRBV7-2 and TRBJ2-2): GAGVSQSPSNKVTEKGKDVELRCDPISGHTALYWYRQSLGQGLEFLIYFQGNSAPDKSGLPSDRFSAERTGGSVSTLTIQRTQQEDSAVYLCASSPPRGNTGELFFGEGSRLTVL.

The V gene is TRBV9, the J gene TRBJ1-2; TRBD1 might be the D (5 bases). Germline CDR1 is SGDLS and CDR2 is YYNGEE. This CDR3 is built from 15 residues. V gave up 0 bases and J gave up 7 bases, with 16 bases separating them. DNA for the CDR3: TGTGCCAGCAGCGTAGATGTTTCTGGGGCGCGTGGCTACACCTTC. Encoded protein: CASSVDVSGARGYTF.

The rearrangement uses TRBV28 and TRBJ1-2; D uncertain. This CDR3 is 15 amino acids long. V was shortened by 3 bases and J by 8 bases, with 19 bases between the two germline ends. Germline V gene sequence: CDR1 MDHEN, CDR2 SYDVKM. CDR3 amino acids: CASSFTQTPRGGYTF. The CDR3, as DNA: TGTGCCAGCAGTTTTACCCAAACCCCTCGGGGAGGCTACACCTTC.